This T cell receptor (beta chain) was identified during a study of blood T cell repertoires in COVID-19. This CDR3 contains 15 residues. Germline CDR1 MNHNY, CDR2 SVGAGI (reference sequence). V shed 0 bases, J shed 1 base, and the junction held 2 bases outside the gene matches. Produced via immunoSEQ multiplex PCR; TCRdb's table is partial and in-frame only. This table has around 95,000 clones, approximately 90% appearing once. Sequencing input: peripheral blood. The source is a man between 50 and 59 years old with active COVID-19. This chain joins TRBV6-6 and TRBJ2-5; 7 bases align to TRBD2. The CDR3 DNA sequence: TGTGCCAGCAGTTACTCATGGGAGGGCCAAGAGACCCAGTACTTC. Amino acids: CASSYSWEGQETQYF.